The 27 T cell receptor beta chains listed next were all sequenced from one sample in a study of vaccination effects on CD4 cells after COVID-19. Clones were sequenced by immunoSEQ multiplex PCR, and TCRdb holds only the in-frame ones, with some missing. Here the sample spans 25,000 to 30,000 clones, about four fifths being singletons. No antigen has been assigned to these receptors. In the ViraFEST assay, antigen-specific CD4+ clonotypes were identified by expansion after peptide-pool stimulation. Scientists isolated CD4+ T cells after a roughly nine-day culture period ended. Nucleocapsid antibodies stayed negative before and after vaccination, showing no earlier SARS-CoV-2 infection. Sequenced here: CD4+ T cells from PBMCs cultured with SARS-CoV-2 spike peptides, sampled before COVID-19 vaccination. The source of these receptors is a human donor who received a COVID-19 vaccine.

The chain combines TRBV7-9 with TRBJ2-1; D gene ambiguous. V was clipped by 8 bases and J by 7 bases, with 18 bases between them. CDR1 SEHNR and CDR2 FQNEAQ come from the germline V gene (reference sequence). This CDR3 has 14 amino acids. CDR3 DNA sequence: TGTGCCAGCGGGTGGGCCAAGGGTTTAAATGAGCAGTTCTTC. Translating it yields CASGWAKGLNEQFF. Full variable domain (outside the CDR3, taken from reference TRBV7-9 and TRBJ2-1): DTGVSQNPRHKITKRGQNVTFRCDPISEHNRLYWYRQTLGQGPEFLTYFQNEAQLEKSRLLSDRFSAERPKGSFSTLEIQRTEQGDSAMYLCASGWAKGLNEQFFGPGTRLTVL.

In its sample, this clone is medium-sized (0.01 to 0.1%). The chain is built from TRBV7-9 and TRBJ1-1; 7 positions agree with TRBD1. Germline V gene lookup returns CDR1 SEHNR and CDR2 FQNEAQ (reference sequence). CDR3 length: 16 amino acids. V gave up 1 base and J gave up 1 base; unmatched junction bases: 6. The CDR3 DNA sequence: TGTGCCAGCAGCTTAGGGACAGGATTAGGGAACACTGAAGCTTTCTTT. Amino acid sequence: CASSLGTGLGNTEAFF.

The V gene is TRBV6-5, the J gene TRBJ1-1, with D possibly being TRBD1 (6 bases). The CDR3 has 15 amino acids. The V and J ends lost 7 bases and 5 bases respectively, with 20 bases between them. The germline V gene encodes CDR1 MNHEY and CDR2 SVGAGI. CDR3: CASTPIWGGRTEAFF. Here the CDR3 DNA reads TGTGCCAGCACCCCTATTTGGGGGGGGCGGACTGAAGCTTTCTTT.

This sequence joins TRBV5-1 and TRBJ2-1; tentatively, D is TRBD2 (6 bases). The CDR3 covers 14 residues. V was trimmed by 0 bases and J by 3 bases, leaving 7 bases between them. Germline V CDR1 and CDR2: SGHRS, YFSETQ. The CDR3 DNA follows: TGCGCCAGCAGCTTGGCGGGAGACTACAATGAGCAGTTCTTC. Its translation is CASSLAGDYNEQFF. The full variable domain, completed using reference TRBV5-1 and TRBJ2-1, is KAGVTQTPRYLIKTRGQQVTLSCSPISGHRSVSWYQQTPGQGLQFLFEYFSETQRNKGNFPGRFSGRQFSNSRSEMNVSTLELGDSALYLCASSLAGDYNEQFFGPGTRLTVL.

This clone was recorded a few times. The chain uses TRBV7-9 and TRBJ1-1; D perhaps matches TRBD1 (6 bases). Trimming left V 4 bases short and J 4 bases short, with 19 bases between. This CDR3 region has 16 residues. Germline V gene lookup returns CDR1 SEHNR and CDR2 FQNEAQ (reference sequence). The CDR3 spells CASSSKGRGYGTEAFF. The CDR3 bases are TGTGCCAGCAGCTCAAAGGGGAGGGGGTATGGCACTGAAGCTTTCTTT.

The chain employs TRBV15 and TRBJ2-7; TRBD1 matches 9 bases. Germline V gene data show CDR1 as LNHNV and CDR2 as YYDKDF (reference sequence). The V gene end was trimmed by 6 bases and the J gene end by 2 bases; junction bases not matched to a gene: 5. The CDR3 loop spans 14 amino acids. The CDR3 DNA is TGTGCCACCAGTCAGGACAGGGGCACCTACGAGCAGTACTTC. Translating it yields CATSQDRGTYEQYF.

The chain carries TRBV6-1 and TRBJ2-1; 7 bases agree with TRBD2. This CDR3 has 14 residues. Looked up from germline, CDR1 is MNHNS and CDR2 is SASEGT. The V and J ends lost 3 bases and 7 bases, in that order; junction bases with no gene match: 6. The chain's CDR3 is CASSDSGMYNEQFF. The DNA for the CDR3 is TGTGCCAGCAGTGACAGCGGGATGTATAATGAGCAGTTCTTC.

This clone was picked up one time. V and J are TRBV7-8 and TRBJ2-7; unclear D gene. Germline CDR1 is SGHVS and CDR2 is FQNEAQ. V was cut by 5 bases and J by 4 bases, with 9 bases left in between. The CDR3 is 12 amino acids. CDR3 amino acids: CASSGMGYEQYF. The CDR3 DNA sequence: TGTGCCAGCAGCGGGATGGGTTACGAGCAGTACTTC.

In this sample, this clone turned up a few times. This chain links TRBV5-1 with TRBJ1-2; TRBD1 matches at 8 bases. Germline CDR1 is SGHRS and CDR2 is YFSETQ. With V trimmed by 4 bases and J by 8 bases, 7 bases remained unmatched. CDR3 length equals 13 residues. The CDR3 nucleotides read TGCGCCAGCAGCCCCTGGACAGGGCTGGGCTACACCTTC. The encoded protein is CASSPWTGLGYTF.

This sequence joins TRBV28 and TRBJ2-6; a weak D match, TRBD1 (6 bases). Trimming left V 4 bases short and J 1 base short, with 17 bases between. The CDR3 has 18 amino acids. Germline CDR1 MDHEN, CDR2 SYDVKM. The CDR3 loop is CASSYRTARISGANVLTF. CDR3 DNA: TGTGCCAGCAGTTATAGGACAGCGAGGATTTCTGGGGCCAACGTCCTGACTTTC.

The V call is TRBV7-2, the J call TRBJ2-3, with D perhaps TRBD2 (7 bases). The CDR3 runs 18 residues. V lost 0 bases to trimming and J lost 0 bases, with 16 bases between them. Germline V gives CDR1 SGHTA, CDR2 FQGNSA. Here the CDR3 reads CASSLAGLGGGSTDTQYF. The CDR3 nucleotides are TGTGCCAGCAGCTTAGCGGGTTTAGGGGGGGGGAGCACAGATACGCAGTATTTT.

V gene TRBV7-9 combines with J gene TRBJ1-1; D not resolved. Germline CDR1 is SEHNR and CDR2 is FQNEAQ (reference sequence). V lost 2 bases, J lost 0 bases, and 10 bases lay in between. This CDR3 comprises 15 residues. CDR3 DNA: TGTGCCAGCAGCTTAATTTCCAGGTTGAACACTGAAGCTTTCTTT. Translation: CASSLISRLNTEAFF.

The chain links TRBV5-1 to TRBJ2-7, with TRBD2 matching 14 bases. Germline V gene lookup returns CDR1 SGHRS and CDR2 YFSETQ. The junction had 6 bases not matched to a gene; V was cut back by 2 bases and J by 5 bases. The CDR3 covers 16 residues. The CDR3: CASSFGTSGSPDEQYF. The CDR3 DNA reads as TGCGCCAGCAGCTTTGGGACTAGCGGGAGTCCAGACGAGCAGTACTTC.

This clone has just one count. The chain links TRBV14 to TRBJ2-7, with a tentative D call TRBD2 (6 bases). Germline V lookup: CDR1 SGHDN, CDR2 FVKESK. With 2 bases removed from V and 6 bases from J, the gap between germline ends came to 20 bases. This CDR3 region has 16 residues. The CDR3: CASSQNPRDFSGEQYF. CDR3 bases: TGTGCCAGCAGCCAAAACCCCAGGGACTTCTCTGGCGAGCAGTACTTC.

This chain uses TRBV5-1 with TRBJ2-1; D remains ambiguous. The ends were cut back, 3 bases at V and 5 bases at J, with 12 bases in the middle. The CDR3 has 14 residues. In germline, CDR1 is SGHRS, CDR2 YFSETQ. The CDR3 DNA reads as TGCGCCAGCAGCTGGAGTCAAATAGACAATGAGCAGTTCTTC. This encodes CASSWSQIDNEQFF.

The gene calls are TRBV7-6 and TRBJ1-2, with no clear D. The CDR3 extends over 15 amino acids. The ends were cut back, 1 base at V and 4 bases at J, with 13 bases in the middle. Germline V gene lookup returns CDR1 SGHVS and CDR2 FNYEAQ. The CDR3, as DNA: TGTGCCAGCAGCTTAGGGGCAGGATCCATCTATGGCTACACCTTC. Residues: CASSLGAGSIYGYTF.

This chain connects TRBV6-5 to TRBJ1-3, with TRBD1 as a possible D gene (5 bases). The V end was cut by 2 bases, the J end by 0 bases, with 8 bases between. The length of the CDR3 is 15 residues. CDR1 MNHEY and CDR2 SVGAGI come from the germline V gene. CDR3 sequence (DNA): TGTGCCAGCAGTTACGGGGGGGGCTCTGGAAACACCATATATTTT. It specifies CASSYGGGSGNTIYF.

The chain employs TRBV6-1 and TRBJ1-2; the D is unclear. The germline V and J ends were trimmed by 0 bases and 5 bases, with 13 bases remaining between them. Germline V gene sequence: CDR1 MNHNS, CDR2 SASEGT. The CDR3 loop spans 15 amino acids. CDR3 region: CASSEAEGSVYGYTF. In DNA form, the CDR3 reads TGTGCCAGCAGTGAAGCGGAGGGTTCCGTATATGGCTACACCTTC.

This chain connects TRBV5-1 to TRBJ2-5, with D perhaps TRBD2 (6 bases). V gave up 7 bases and J gave up 2 bases, with 9 bases separating them. The CDR3 runs to 12 residues. Germline CDR1 and CDR2: SGHRS and YFSETQ. DNA of the CDR3: TGCGCCAGCCGCGGACTACAAGAGACCCAGTACTTC. Translating it yields CASRGLQETQYF. Drawing the rest from reference TRBV5-1 and TRBJ2-5, the complete variable domain is KAGVTQTPRYLIKTRGQQVTLSCSPISGHRSVSWYQQTPGQGLQFLFEYFSETQRNKGNFPGRFSGRQFSNSRSEMNVSTLELGDSALYLCASRGLQETQYFGPGTRLLVL.

The DNA for the CDR3 is TGTGCCAGCAACCCCCCGGGTCCGCGGGCGAACACCGGGGAGCTGTTTTTT. Its translation: CASNPPGPRANTGELFF. The chain employs TRBV28 and TRBJ2-2, with a possible D match to TRBD2 (5 bases). Between the trimmed V and J ends, which lost 7 bases and 0 bases, there was a span of 18 bases. The CDR3 is 17 amino acids. CDR1 is MDHEN, CDR2 SYDVKM, per germline.

The chain is built from TRBV5-4 and TRBJ2-5, with 13 bases aligning to TRBD2. Germline V CDR1 and CDR2: SGHNT, YYREEE (reference sequence). J gave up 5 bases and V 3 bases, and 4 bases lay outside the gene matches. The CDR3 loop spans 15 amino acids. The chain's CDR3 is CASSSTSGGPETQYF. The CDR3 DNA follows: TGTGCCAGCAGCTCGACTAGCGGGGGGCCGGAGACCCAGTACTTC.

This clone showed up just once. This chain uses TRBV7-3 with TRBJ2-2; D gene uncertain. In germline, CDR1 is SGHTA, CDR2 FQGTGA. The length of the CDR3 is 15 residues. The germline V and J ends were trimmed by 5 bases and 0 bases, with 10 bases remaining between them. The CDR3 sequence: CASSLLGPNTGELFF. For the CDR3, the DNA is TGTGCCAGCAGCCTACTGGGTCCGAACACCGGGGAGCTGTTTTTT.

This rearrangement joins TRBV5-4 to TRBJ2-1; D is uncertain. The V end was cut by 4 bases, the J end by 2 bases, with 16 bases between. CDR1 is SGHNT and CDR2 is YYREEE in the germline V gene (reference sequence). The CDR3 loop spans 16 amino acids. The DNA of the CDR3 is TGTGCCAGCAGCCCGCCTCCTCTAGGTACCTACAATGAGCAGTTCTTC. Translation: CASSPPPLGTYNEQFF. The full variable domain, with the rest looked up from reference TRBV5-4 and TRBJ2-1, is ETGVTQSPTHLIKTRGQQVTLRCSSQSGHNTVSWYQQALGQGPQFIFQYYREEENGRGNFPPRFSGLQFPNYSSELNVNALELDDSALYLCASSPPPLGTYNEQFFGPGTRLTVL.

The rearrangement joins TRBV20-1 to TRBJ2-1, with D perhaps matching TRBD2 (5 bases). Germline V gene data show CDR1 as DFQATT and CDR2 as SNEGSKA (reference sequence). The CDR3 is 11 amino acids. Trimming cost V 7 bases and J 5 bases, with 9 bases left between them. This CDR3 reads CSGRSNNEQFF. The CDR3 DNA sequence: TGCAGTGGGAGGTCCAACAATGAGCAGTTCTTC.

The chain couples TRBV28 to TRBJ2-7; TRBD1 aligns across 8 bases. The V and J ends lost 4 bases and 5 bases, in that order; junction bases with no gene match: 10. The germline CDR1 and CDR2 sequences are MDHEN and SYDVKM. This CDR3 is built from 15 residues. In DNA form, the CDR3 reads TGTGCCAGCAGTTCCAACAGGGGGGTAGTAAACGAGCAGTACTTC. The encoded protein is CASSSNRGVVNEQYF. The full variable domain, in which reference TRBV28 and TRBJ2-7 provide the parts outside the CDR3, is DVKVTQSSRYLVKRTGEKVFLECVQDMDHENMFWYRQDPGLGLRLIYFSYDVKMKEKGDIPEGYSVSREKKERFSLILESASTNQTSMYLCASSSNRGVVNEQYFGPGTRLTVT.

This sequence joins TRBV3-1 (or the pseudogene TRBV3-2) and TRBJ2-7; D perhaps matches TRBD2 (6 bases). The germline V gene encodes CDR1 LGHDT and CDR2 YNNKEL (reference sequence). Trimming removed 2 bases at V and 7 bases at J, with 21 bases between. The CDR3 has 16 residues. The CDR3 nucleotides are TGTGCCAGCAGCCAAAAAGGGGTCGGAGGGGCAGGTGAGCAGTACTTC. This gives the protein CASSQKGVGGAGEQYF.

The J gene is TRBJ1-2, the V gene TRBV18, with TRBD1 identical over 10 bases. From germline, CDR1 is KGHSH and CDR2 LQKENI. Unmatched junction bases numbered 10, after V lost 3 bases and J lost 6 bases. The CDR3 is 16 amino acids. The CDR3 loop reads CASSPTGTGERNGYTF. CDR3 sequence (DNA): TGTGCCAGCTCACCGACCGGGACAGGGGAGAGGAATGGCTACACCTTC.